The source of this T cell receptor beta chain is a study of cytomegalovirus exposure and HLA in healthy donors. Study-wide background: An earlier analysis identified 110 million or so unique TCR beta sequences in 170 million or so T cells.

PCR used 60 Vbeta primers and 13 Jbeta primers. Authors' analysis steps: An analysis performed later counted around 86 million unique TCR beta chains (roughly 11 million of them shared). TCRdb keeps only in-frame clones here, not all; method: immunoSEQ multiplex PCR. The DNA gave D and trimming, while V, J and clone size come from that table. The profile covers under 200,000 clones, with roughly four fifths appearing a single time and around 3.6% taken by the ten largest. Sequencing was carried out using PBMCs. The sequence was collected from a middle-aged man in good health and CMV-seropositive.

CDR3 loop: CASSPPAGGPYNEQFF. CDR3 DNA: TGTGCCAGCTCACCACCGGCGGGGGGCCCGTACAATGAGCAGTTCTTC. The J gene is TRBJ2-1, the V gene TRBV18; 8 nucleotides match TRBD2. The V and J ends lost 0 bases and 4 bases, in that order; junction bases with no gene match: 5. The V gene's germline CDR1 is KGHSH and CDR2 LQKENI. The length of the CDR3 is 16 residues.